This T cell receptor beta chain was found in a study of T cells in Graves' hyperthyroidism and ophthalmopathy. Study findings and constraints: Through a model of 13 V-J features, ophthalmopathy was separated from stable hyperthyroidism.

Germline values: CDR1 MNHNS, CDR2 SASEGT. The V gene end was trimmed by 6 bases and the J gene end by 6 bases; junction bases not matched to a gene: 6. The CDR3 is 14 residues long. This clonotype has only a few counts. What it binds is not known. RNA transcripts yielded amplified TCR beta CDR3 regions. Researchers ran a first-round RT-PCR on the TCR CDR3 using the HTBI primer set. TCRdb reprocessed the multiplex PCR reads with MiXCR, giving one entry per CDR3 protein. The repertoire consists of under 650,000 distinct CDR3 sequences, with around 15% occurring once and the leading ten covering 3% to 4.5%.

V is TRBV6-1 and J is TRBJ1-5; 9 bases line up with TRBD1. The TCR was taken from a woman younger than 45 with Graves' hyperthyroidism. The specimen sequenced was blood. For the CDR3, the DNA is TGTGCCAGCAGCCGGGACAGGGTTAGTCAGCCCCAGCATTTT. Translation gives CASSRDRVSQPQHF.